A selection of T cell receptor beta chains follows, all from one sample in a study of response to subunit inactivated influenza vaccine. From the RT-PCR reads, TCRdb called clonotypes with MiXCR, one entry per CDR3 protein. The sample yields more than 450,000 distinct CDR3 sequences, less than 10% seen once. Sequencing used PBMCs from blood, obtained less than 30 months after vaccination. These receptors came from a man aged 50-75 years who received an inactivated influenza vaccine. CDR3s leave out the opening cysteine and the closing phenylalanine or tryptophan.

V gene,CDR3 protein
TRBV11-2,ASTPGQVLGEQY
TRBV28,ASSLFGGREQY
TRBV20-1,SARGGPSSYNEQF
TRBV6-1,ASTRRGTGVPKNIQY
TRBV5-1,ASSLAGSSYEQY
TRBV10-3,AISFRENTGELF
TRBV29-1,SVAGHTDTQY
TRBV12-3/TRBV12-4,ASSRPDRQETQY
TRBV28,ASRRITGTYEQY
TRBV4-3,ASSQDYYSRTTVEQY
TRBV7-3,ASSLGSQGEQF
TRBV7-9,ASSSGAQTTQY
TRBV4-3,ASSQGSRMNTEAF
TRBV7-2,ASSLDRGRMAKNIQY